Listed below are T cell receptor beta chains from one sample, sequenced in a study of cytomegalovirus exposure and HLA in healthy donors. The assay was immunoSEQ multiplex PCR, and TCRdb's table has in-frame clones only and misses some. The sample shows some 150,000 clones, roughly three quarters of them seen only once. Sequencing was carried out using PBMCs. The receptors were gathered from a man between 25 and 39 years old in good health and CMV-seropositive. Both conserved end residues are part of each CDR3. The D gene is left open where the match is weak. Clone size is stated in some rows and not others, as once, few, many or a class when expanded.

J gene | CDR3 length | V gene | clone size | D gene | CDR3 protein | CDR3 DNA
TRBJ1-2 | 14 | TRBV28 | . | TRBD1 | CASSSTGGDRGYTF | TGTGCCAGCAGTTCAACAGGGGGTGACCGTGGCTACACCTTC
TRBJ2-2 | 12 | TRBV19 | few | . | CASSIFTGELFF | TGTGCCAGTAGTATCTTCACCGGGGAGCTGTTTTTT
TRBJ1-4 | 14 | TRBV6-6 | few | TRBD1 | CASITAGGGEKLFF | TGTGCCAGCATCACCGCCGGAGGGGGCGAAAAACTGTTTTTT
TRBJ1-2 | 15 | TRBV19 | . | TRBD1 | CASSPGTGTFYGYTF | TGTGCCAGTAGCCCCGGGACAGGAACCTTCTATGGCTACACCTTC
TRBJ2-1 | 16 | TRBV2 | . | TRBD2 | CASKVLLQRGYQEQFF | TGTGCCAGCAAGGTTTTGCTCCAGCGGGGGTATCAGGAGCAGTTCTTC
TRBJ2-5 | 12 | TRBV29-1 | . | . | CSVDRGEETQYF | TGCAGCGTTGATAGGGGCGAAGAGACCCAGTACTTC
TRBJ2-3 | 16 | TRBV10-3 | once | TRBD2 | CASTPGLGGNFGTQYF | TGTGCCAGCACGCCGGGACTAGGTGGAAATTTTGGTACGCAGTATTTT
TRBJ1-1 | 14 | TRBV6-1 | . | . | CASNFGQGNTEAFF | TGTGCCAGCAACTTCGGTCAGGGGAACACTGAAGCTTTCTTT
TRBJ1-1 | 15 | TRBV7-2 | . | . | CASSLDVGENTEAFF | TGTGCCAGCAGCTTAGATGTAGGGGAAAACACTGAAGCTTTCTTT
TRBJ2-5 | 13 | TRBV11-1 | few | . | CASSREFVQTQYF | TGTGCCAGCAGCCGGGAGTTTGTGCAGACCCAGTACTTC
TRBJ1-3 | 16 | TRBV1 | . | . | CTSSQNRDSSGNTIYF | TGCACCAGCAGCCAAAACCGGGACAGCTCTGGAAACACCATATATTTT
TRBJ2-7 | 12 | TRBV28 | . | . | CASSLQRYEQYF | TGTGCCAGCAGTTTACAGCGGTACGAGCAGTACTTC
TRBJ2-5 | 16 | TRBV7-3 | . | . | CASNARGRSDQETQYF | TGTGCCAGCAACGCTCGGGGGAGGAGCGACCAAGAGACCCAGTACTTC
TRBJ2-3 | 13 | TRBV28 | . | TRBD2 | CASGTSGIDTQYF | TGTGCCAGCGGGACTAGCGGAATAGATACGCAGTATTTT
TRBJ1-1 | 12 | TRBV28 | . | . | CASSYTDREAFF | TGTGCCAGCAGCTATACAGATCGTGAAGCTTTCTTT
TRBJ1-2 | 15 | TRBV4-1 | . | TRBD1 | CASSQNDRADYGYTF | TGCGCCAGCAGCCAAAATGACAGGGCGGACTATGGCTACACCTTC
TRBJ2-3 | 16 | TRBV10-1 | . | TRBD2 | CASARTSGTSTDTQYF | TGCGCCAGCGCCAGAACTAGCGGTACTAGCACAGATACGCAGTATTTT
TRBJ2-3 | 15 | TRBV7-7 | . | TRBD1 | CASSLTGLGSDTQYF | TGTGCTAGCAGCTTGACAGGGCTGGGTTCGGATACGCAGTATTTT
TRBJ2-1 | 16 | TRBV9 | . | TRBD2 | CASSFRTSGSSDEQFF | TGTGCCAGCAGCTTCCGGACTAGCGGGAGTTCGGATGAGCAGTTCTTC